Listed below are T cell receptor beta chains from one sample, sequenced in a study of blood T cell repertoires in COVID-19. Clones were sequenced by immunoSEQ multiplex PCR, and TCRdb holds only the in-frame ones, with some missing. This table holds some 410,000 clones, more than 75% found once. Sequenced material: PBMCs or T cells enriched from blood (not recorded which). Receptor source: a woman between 25 and 40 years old with acute COVID-19. The CDR3 runs from the conserved cysteine through the conserved F or W. The D gene is left open where the match is weak. Some rows have no size entry. The others give once, few or many, or a class for an expanded clone.

clone_size j_call v_call cdr3_length d_call cdr3_aa cdr3_nt
. TRBJ2-7 TRBV9 15 . CASSVMDSLSYEQYF TGTGCCAGCAGCGTAATGGACAGCCTCTCCTACGAGCAGTACTTC
. TRBJ1-3 TRBV11-2 15 TRBD1 CASSLVGTARSTIYF TGTGCCAGCAGCTTAGTTGGGACAGCAAGATCCACCATATATTTT
. TRBJ1-2 TRBV6-5 14 . CASSYSRQYYGYTF TGTGCCAGCAGTTACTCGAGGCAGTACTATGGCTACACCTTC
. TRBJ2-7 TRBV27 16 TRBD1 CASSQITRTGNYEQYF TGTGCCAGCAGCCAAATAACAAGGACAGGGAACTACGAGCAGTACTTC
. TRBJ2-2 TRBV4-1 12 . CASSQATGELFF TGCGCCAGCAGCCAAGCGACCGGGGAGCTGTTTTTT
. TRBJ2-3 TRBV18 12 . CASSLNTDTQYF TGTGCCAGCTCACTAAACACAGATACGCAGTATTTT
once TRBJ1-3 TRBV19 14 . CASSKISAGNTIYF TGTGCCAGTAGTAAGATATCTGCGGGAAACACCATATATTTT
few TRBJ2-7 TRBV5-1 15 . CASSWNSGESYEQYF TGCGCCAGCAGCTGGAACTCGGGTGAATCCTACGAGCAGTACTTC
. TRBJ1-4 TRBV6-6 14 . CASSYSAGGEKLFF TGTGCCAGCAGTTACTCGGCTGGGGGGGAAAAACTGTTTTTT
. TRBJ2-1 TRBV12-3/TRBV12-4 12 . CASSFIYNEQFF TGTGCCAGCAGTTTTATCTACAATGAGCAGTTCTTC
. TRBJ1-3 TRBV29-1 16 TRBD1 CSVEDTDRGNRNTIYF TGCAGCGTTGAAGATACGGACAGGGGTAATAGAAACACCATATATTTT
. TRBJ2-3 TRBV6-1 13 . CASSSGIADTQYF TGTGCCAGCAGTTCCGGGATCGCAGATACGCAGTATTTT
. TRBJ1-1 TRBV19 12 TRBD1 CASSAGQGSAFF TGTGCCAGTAGTGCCGGACAGGGTAGCGCTTTCTTT
. TRBJ2-2 TRBV5-1 15 TRBD2 CASSFSGGRTGELFF TGCGCCAGCAGCTTTAGCGGGGGGCGGACCGGGGAGCTGTTTTTT
. TRBJ2-1 TRBV12-2 16 . CASRLRKIAGYNEQFF TGTGCAAGTCGCTTAAGGAAAATAGCCGGATACAATGAGCAGTTCTTC
. TRBJ1-2 TRBV2 13 TRBD1 CASERTGTDGYTF TGTGCCAGCGAACGGACAGGGACGGATGGCTACACCTTC
. TRBJ2-2 TRBV10-1 15 TRBD1 CASSGGQGTTGELFF TGCGCCAGCAGTGGGGGACAGGGGACCACCGGGGAGCTGTTTTTT